Sequencing of this T cell receptor (beta chain) was carried out in a study of monozygotic twins with inflammatory bowel disease. TCRdb reprocessed the 5' RACE reads and stores each CDR3 protein as one record, lacking DNA. This sample lists about 350,000 distinct CDR3 sequences; its ten largest clones have around 2%. The CDR3 contains 15 residues. Germline assignment: CDR1 MNHNS and CDR2 SASEGT. The V gene is TRBV6-1, the J gene TRBJ2-7; the TCRdb D gene call, TRBD2, has no DNA to confirm it. Material: blood. This clonotype was sampled from a human donor with ulcerative colitis or Crohn's disease, or a healthy co-twin of an affected twin (not recorded which). The CDR3 loop reads CASSGERVGVGEQYF.